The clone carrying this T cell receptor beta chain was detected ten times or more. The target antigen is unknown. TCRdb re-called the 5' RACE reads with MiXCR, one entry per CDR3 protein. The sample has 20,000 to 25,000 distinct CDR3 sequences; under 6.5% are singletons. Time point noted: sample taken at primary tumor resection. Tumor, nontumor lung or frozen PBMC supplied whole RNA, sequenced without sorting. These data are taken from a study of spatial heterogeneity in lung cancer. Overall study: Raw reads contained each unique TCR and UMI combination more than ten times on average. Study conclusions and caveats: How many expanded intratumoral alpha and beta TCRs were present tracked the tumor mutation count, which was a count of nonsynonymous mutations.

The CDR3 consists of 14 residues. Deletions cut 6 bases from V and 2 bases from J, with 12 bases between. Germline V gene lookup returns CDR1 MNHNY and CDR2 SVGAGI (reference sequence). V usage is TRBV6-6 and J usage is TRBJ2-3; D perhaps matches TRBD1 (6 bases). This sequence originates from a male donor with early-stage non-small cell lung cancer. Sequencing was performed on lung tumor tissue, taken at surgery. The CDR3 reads CASRKDSPTDTQYF. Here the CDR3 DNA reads TGTGCCAGCAGAAAGGACAGCCCCACAGATACGCAGTATTTT.